This TCR beta chain is from a study of blood T cell repertoires in COVID-19. Deletions cut 6 bases from V and 11 bases from J, with 13 bases between. The CDR3 runs 11 residues. Germline V gene lookup returns CDR1 MGHDK and CDR2 SYGVNS. Method: immunoSEQ multiplex PCR; TCRdb's copy keeps in-frame clones and lacks some. The sample has some 220,000 clones, roughly nine tenths seen once. The participants were between about 18 and 100 years old and came from some 23 US areas. Participant-given clinical history determined each cohort assignment. The TCR comes from a woman younger than 35 in a cohort exposed to, infected with or recovered from COVID-19 (not recorded which). V and J are TRBV25-1 and TRBJ1-1; D is unresolved. Sequencing used PBMCs or T cells enriched from blood (not recorded which). The CDR3 coding sequence is TGTGCCAGCAGAGAGGAAGGTGGTGCTTTCTTT. Amino acid sequence: CASREEGGAFF.